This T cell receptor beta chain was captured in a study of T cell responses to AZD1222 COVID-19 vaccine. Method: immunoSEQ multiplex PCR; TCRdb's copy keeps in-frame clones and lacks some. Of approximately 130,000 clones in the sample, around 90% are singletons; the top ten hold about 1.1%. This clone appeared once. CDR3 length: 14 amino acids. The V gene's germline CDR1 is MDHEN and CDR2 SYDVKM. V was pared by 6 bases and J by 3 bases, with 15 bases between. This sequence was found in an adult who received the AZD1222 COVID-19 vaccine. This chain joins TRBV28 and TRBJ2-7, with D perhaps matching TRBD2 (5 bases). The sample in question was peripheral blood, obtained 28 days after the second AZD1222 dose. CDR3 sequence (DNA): TGTGCCAGCAGGGAGCGGAGTTTTAACTACGAGCAGTACTTC. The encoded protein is CASRERSFNYEQYF. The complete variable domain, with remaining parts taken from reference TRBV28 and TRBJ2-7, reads DVKVTQSSRYLVKRTGEKVFLECVQDMDHENMFWYRQDPGLGLRLIYFSYDVKMKEKGDIPEGYSVSREKKERFSLILESASTNQTSMYLCASRERSFNYEQYFGPGTRLTVT.